These 27 T cell receptor beta chains were sequenced from one sample in a study of blood T cell repertoires in COVID-19. The repertoire was sequenced with immunoSEQ multiplex PCR; TCRdb's copy has only in-frame clones and lacks some. The sample holds tens of thousands of clones, about 70% seen once. The sequenced material came from peripheral blood. These receptors were collected from an elderly woman with active or convalescent COVID-19.

The chain uses TRBV9 and TRBJ2-2; the match to TRBD2 covers 10 bases. V lost 0 bases, J lost 3 bases, and 8 bases stayed unmatched. The CDR3 loop spans 18 amino acids. CDR1 is SGDLS and CDR2 is YYNGEE in the germline V gene. The CDR3, as DNA: TGTGCCAGCAGCGTAGGAGCGGGGGGGATCTCCTACACCGGGGAGCTGTTTTTT. It encodes CASSVGAGGISYTGELFF.

The chain recombines TRBV5-4 with TRBJ1-2; tentatively, D is TRBD1 (5 bases). The CDR3 spans 14 residues. The germline CDR1 and CDR2 sequences are SGHNT and YYREEE (reference sequence). Deletions cut 10 bases from V and 8 bases from J, with 24 bases between. The CDR3 spells CAVSSGGFRRGYTF. The CDR3 DNA reads as TGTGCCGTCTCATCTGGGGGGTTTAGGAGAGGCTACACCTTC.

The gene calls are TRBV12-2 and TRBJ2-7; whether TRBD2, the table's D call, matches the DNA was not checked. TRBV12-2 has pseudogene status. The CDR3 covers 17 residues. CDR3 sequence reads: CASRPGPASGRTYEQYF. CDR3 nucleotides: TGTGCAAGTCGCCCGGGTCCGGCTAGCGGGCGCACCTACGAGCAGTACTTC.

V is TRBV3-1 (or the pseudogene TRBV3-2) and J is TRBJ1-2; possibly TRBD1 for D (6 bases). The germline V gene encodes CDR1 LGHDT and CDR2 YNNKEL (reference sequence). This CDR3 contains 14 residues. V lost 4 bases, J lost 8 bases, and 17 bases lay in between. This CDR3 is CASSLTTGTRGYTF. The CDR3 DNA reads as TGTGCCAGCAGCCTTACTACAGGGACACGAGGCTACACCTTC.

The rearrangement joins TRBV10-3 to TRBJ2-7; 8 nucleotides line up with TRBD1. The germline V gene encodes CDR1 ENHRY and CDR2 SYGVKD. The CDR3 has 14 amino acids. The trim removed 6 bases at V and 3 bases at J, leaving 7 bases unmatched. The CDR3 nucleotides read TGTGCCATCAGAGGAGACAGGGGAGTCTACGAGCAGTACTTC. Translating gives CAIRGDRGVYEQYF.

The chain joins TRBV29-1 to TRBJ1-1; D ambiguous. This CDR3 has 12 residues. V was trimmed by 6 bases and J by 3 bases, leaving 11 bases between them. The germline V gene has CDR1 SQVTM and CDR2 ANQGSEA. The CDR3 reads CSVKEGYTEAFF. As DNA, the CDR3 is TGCAGCGTGAAGGAGGGCTACACTGAAGCTTTCTTT.

This chain connects TRBV2 to TRBJ2-7; 9 bases line up with TRBD1. Trimming cost V 3 bases and J 2 bases; bases outside gene matches: 8. This CDR3 contains 16 residues. Germline V gene data show CDR1 as SNHLY and CDR2 as FYNNEI. Here the CDR3 DNA reads TGTGCCAGCAGTGAGGACAGGGGTTGGGTAACCTACGAGCAGTACTTC. It specifies CASSEDRGWVTYEQYF.

V and J are TRBV6-2 or TRBV6-3 and TRBJ2-7; 8 nucleotides line up with TRBD2. V gave up 5 bases and J gave up 4 bases; unmatched junction bases: 10. CDR1 and CDR2 (germline): MNHEY, SVGEGT. The CDR3 has 15 residues. CDR3 residues: CASSRTPGGRYEQYF. The CDR3 coding sequence is TGTGCCAGCAGTCGCACTCCGGGGGGGCGGTACGAGCAGTACTTC.

Written as DNA, the CDR3 is TGTGCCAGCAGCCCTAACACCGGGGAGCTGTTTTTT. Its protein product is CASSPNTGELFF. This rearrangement joins TRBV7-3 to TRBJ2-2; D uncertain. The V gene lost 5 bases and the J gene lost 2 bases, with 3 bases spanning the gap. The CDR3 loop spans 12 amino acids. Germline V CDR1 and CDR2: SGHTA, FQGTGA. The full variable domain, in which reference TRBV7-3 and TRBJ2-2 provide the parts outside the CDR3, is GAGVSQTPSNKVTEKGKYVELRCDPISGHTALYWYRQSLGQGPEFLIYFQGTGAADDSGLPNDRFFAVRPEGSVSTLKIQRTERGDSAVYLCASSPNTGELFFGEGSRLTVL.

The rearrangement joins TRBV6-4 to TRBJ2-4; D is uncertain. Germline V gene lookup returns CDR1 MRHNA and CDR2 SNTAGT. This CDR3 contains 14 residues. Trimming cost V 0 bases and J 7 bases, with 10 bases left between them. CDR3 sequence: CASSDSPDGNIQYF. Written as DNA, the CDR3 is TGTGCCAGCAGTGACTCCCCCGACGGGAACATTCAGTACTTC.

In DNA, the CDR3 is TGTGCCAGCAGCTTCAGACTTTCCTACGAGCAGTACTTC. It is translated as CASSFRLSYEQYF. The chain is built from TRBV5-4 and TRBJ2-7; no firm D call. Per the germline V gene, CDR1 is SGHNT and CDR2 is YYREEE (reference sequence). V shed 2 bases and J shed 1 base, with 7 bases lying between them. This CDR3 contains 13 residues.

The rearrangement uses TRBV7-9 and TRBJ2-5; weak D call: TRBD2 (6 bases). The length of the CDR3 is 15 residues. The V end lost 1 base, the J end lost 2 bases, and 11 bases lay between the germline ends. Germline V gives CDR1 SEHNR, CDR2 FQNEAQ (reference sequence). CDR3: CASSLGPSEQETQYF. The CDR3 DNA reads as TGTGCCAGCAGCTTAGGACCTAGCGAGCAAGAGACCCAGTACTTC.

V gene TRBV4-1 combines with J gene TRBJ1-6; TRBD1 matches 10 bases. This CDR3 spans 16 amino acids. Per the germline V gene, CDR1 is MGHRA and CDR2 is YSYEKL. V lost 4 bases, J lost 6 bases, and 6 bases stayed unmatched. The CDR3 loop reads CASSLFGTGVNSPLHF. The CDR3 nucleotides read TGCGCCAGCAGCCTCTTCGGGACAGGGGTTAATTCACCCCTCCACTTT.

The CDR3 region has the DNA TGCAGCGTCCGGGACAGGGGCGAGCAGTACTTC. It translates to CSVRDRGEQYF. The chain carries TRBV29-1 and TRBJ2-7, with TRBD1 matching over 10 bases. This CDR3 contains 11 residues. Germline V CDR1 and CDR2: SQVTM, ANQGSEA. J lost 6 bases, V lost 6 bases, and 2 bases had no gene match.

The chain joins TRBV7-9 to TRBJ2-3; D is perhaps TRBD2 (5 bases). Germline assignment: CDR1 SEHNR and CDR2 FQNEAQ (reference sequence). This CDR3 spans 14 amino acids. V was cut by 2 bases and J by 1 base, with 7 bases left in between. The CDR3 DNA sequence: TGTGCCAGCAGCTTAAGGCGGGGCACAGATACGCAGTATTTT. It specifies CASSLRRGTDTQYF.

This rearrangement joins TRBV3-1 (or the pseudogene TRBV3-2) to TRBJ2-1; weak D call: TRBD2 (6 bases). There are 15 residues in the CDR3. In germline, CDR1 is LGHDT, CDR2 YNNKEL (reference sequence). V was shortened by 4 bases and J by 4 bases, with 14 bases between the two germline ends. The CDR3 spells CASSLTPRGYNEQFF. The CDR3 bases are TGTGCCAGCAGCCTCACCCCGCGGGGATACAATGAGCAGTTCTTC.

The genes are TRBV4-1 and TRBJ2-5; D is unresolved. The CDR3 sequence is 11 residues long. Per germline, CDR1 MGHRA and CDR2 YSYEKL. Trimming shortened V by 0 bases and J by 8 bases, and 4 bases separated the two germline ends. This CDR3 is CASSQDLTQYF. The CDR3 DNA reads TGCGCCAGCAGCCAAGACTTAACCCAGTACTTC.

This clone came up once. The CDR3 loop reads CASSLNDRLRNEQFF. CDR3 nucleotides: TGCGCCAGCAGCTTAAATGACAGGCTGAGGAATGAGCAGTTCTTC. V gene TRBV5-1 combines with J gene TRBJ2-1; weak D call: TRBD1 (6 bases). Germline V gene lookup returns CDR1 SGHRS and CDR2 YFSETQ. The V end was cut by 2 bases, the J end by 7 bases, with 16 bases between. This CDR3 spans 15 amino acids.

The chain employs TRBV21-1 and TRBJ1-5; TRBD1 reflects the table's D call only, with no check against the DNA. TRBV21-1 is listed as a pseudogene. The CDR3 is 22 amino acids. Here the CDR3 reads CASSRAQKALSLGGQGNQPQHF. CDR3 DNA sequence: TGTGCCAGCAGCAGGGCCCAAAAAGCCTTATCCTTAGGGGGCCAGGGCAATCAGCCCCAGCATTTT.

This chain joins TRBV12-3 or TRBV12-4 and TRBJ2-7; D gene uncertain. This CDR3 comprises 11 residues. V was cut by 5 bases and J by 9 bases, with 11 bases left in between. CDR3 sequence: CASSPGTGQYF. CDR3 nucleotides: TGTGCCAGCAGTCCCGGCACGGGGCAGTACTTC.

V and J are TRBV4-3 and TRBJ2-5; 11 bases map to TRBD2. The CDR3 is made up of 16 amino acids. The germline V gene encodes CDR1 LGHNA and CDR2 YSLEER. The V segment lost 4 bases and the J segment 1 base; nucleotides outside the gene matches: 5. The CDR3 loop reads CASSLTGTSGQETQYF. Written as DNA, the CDR3 is TGCGCCAGCAGCCTAACCGGGACTAGCGGCCAAGAGACCCAGTACTTC.

V usage is TRBV9 and J usage is TRBJ1-2, with a tentative D call TRBD1 (6 bases). CDR3 length: 15 amino acids. The V gene's germline CDR1 is SGDLS and CDR2 YYNGEE. With 0 bases removed from V and 3 bases from J, the gap between germline ends came to 12 bases. This CDR3 reads CASSVETGQDYGYTF. Here the CDR3 DNA reads TGTGCCAGCAGCGTAGAAACAGGGCAGGACTATGGCTACACCTTC.

This chain joins TRBV21-1 and TRBJ1-2; the table's D call, TRBD1, was not checked against the DNA. TRBV21-1 has pseudogene status. The CDR3 runs 17 residues. CDR3 sequence reads: CASSKDYKRGLVRSYTF. The CDR3 DNA follows: TGTGCCAGCAGCAAAGACTATAAGAGGGGGCTAGTTAGGAGCTACACCTTC.

This sequence joins TRBV19 and TRBJ1-1; a possible D gene is TRBD1 (6 bases). The germline CDR1 and CDR2 sequences are LNHDA and SQIVND (reference sequence). The germline V and J ends were trimmed by 0 bases and 7 bases, with 6 bases remaining between them. The CDR3 covers 12 residues. The CDR3 sequence is CASSIDRGEAFF. In DNA, the CDR3 is TGTGCCAGTAGTATAGACAGGGGTGAAGCTTTCTTT.

This clone came up a few times. The chain employs TRBV25-1 and TRBJ1-6; unclear D gene. The ends were cut back, 4 bases at V and 6 bases at J, with 4 bases in the middle. The CDR3 has 12 amino acids. The germline V gene encodes CDR1 MGHDK and CDR2 SYGVNS. The CDR3 spells CASSGLNSPLHF. CDR3 DNA sequence: TGTGCCAGCAGTGGGCTTAATTCACCCCTCCACTTT. The variable domain in full, with the rest retrieved from reference TRBV25-1 and TRBJ1-6, is EADIYQTPRYLVIGTGKKITLECSQTMGHDKMYWYQQDPGMELHLIHYSYGVNSTEKGDLSSESTVSRIRTEHFPLTLESARPSHTSQYLCASSGLNSPLHFGNGTRLTVT.

The sample holds one count of this clone. V and J are TRBV6-6 and TRBJ1-1, with D tentatively TRBD1 (5 bases). V lost 5 bases and J 4 bases, leaving 23 bases between the germline ends. The CDR3 has 17 amino acids. Germline V gene sequence: CDR1 MNHNY, CDR2 SVGAGI (reference sequence). CDR3 DNA: TGTGCCAGCAGTCAGCCTCAAACGACATGGGGGGGCACTGAAGCTTTCTTT. It translates to CASSQPQTTWGGTEAFF.

DNA for the CDR3: TGTGCCAGCAGCCAAACTACCTCAATAGCGGGGGGGCGGAGAGAGACCCAGTACTTC. Its protein is CASSQTTSIAGGRRETQYF. The chain combines TRBV11-2 with TRBJ2-5; 11 nucleotides match TRBD2. V shed 5 bases and J 4 bases; nucleotides not matched to a gene: 18. From germline, CDR1 is SGHAT and CDR2 FQNNGV. The CDR3 totals 19 residues.